Sequencing of this T cell receptor beta chain was carried out in a study of shared T cell receptors in the human thymus. Germline-derived CDR1 and CDR2 are KGHSH and LQKENI. V was clipped by 6 bases and J by 8 bases, with 10 bases between them. The CDR3 loop spans 12 amino acids. Data came from immunoSEQ multiplex PCR; TCRdb stores just in-frame clones and leaves some out. This table has over 65,000 clones, roughly 96% appearing once. The sample consisted of thymocytes. The V and J genes are TRBV18 and TRBJ1-4; no firm D call. This receptor was identified in a human donor. The CDR3 sequence is CASSLFREKLFF. The DNA of the CDR3 is TGTGCCAGCTCCCTGTTTCGGGAAAAACTGTTTTTT.